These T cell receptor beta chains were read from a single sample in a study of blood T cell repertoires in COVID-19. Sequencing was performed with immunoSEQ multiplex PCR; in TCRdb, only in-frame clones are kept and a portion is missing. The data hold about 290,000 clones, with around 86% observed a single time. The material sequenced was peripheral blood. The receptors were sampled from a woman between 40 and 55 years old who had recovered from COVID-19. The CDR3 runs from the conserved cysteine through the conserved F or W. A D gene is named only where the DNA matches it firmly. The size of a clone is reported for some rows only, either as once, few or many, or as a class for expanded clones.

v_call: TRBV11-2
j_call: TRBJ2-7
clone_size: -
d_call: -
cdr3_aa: CASSLVQDTYEQYF
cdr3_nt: TGTGCCAGCAGCTTAGTGCAGGACACCTACGAGCAGTACTTC

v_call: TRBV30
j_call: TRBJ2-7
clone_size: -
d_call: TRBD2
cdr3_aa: CAWEPGLAHEQYF
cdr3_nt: TGTGCCTGGGAGCCGGGACTAGCCCACGAGCAGTACTTC

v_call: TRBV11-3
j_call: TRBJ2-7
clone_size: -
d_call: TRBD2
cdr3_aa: CASSLEQGTSGLELYEQYF
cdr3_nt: TGTGCCAGCAGCTTAGAACAAGGGACTAGCGGGCTCGAACTCTACGAGCAGTACTTC

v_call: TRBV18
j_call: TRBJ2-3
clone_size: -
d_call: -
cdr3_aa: CASSPQGSGTDTQYF
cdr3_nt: TGTGCCAGCTCGCCGCAGGGATCGGGTACAGATACGCAGTATTTT

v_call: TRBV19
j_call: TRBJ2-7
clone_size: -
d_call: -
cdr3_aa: CASSIGGQNSYEQYF
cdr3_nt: TGTGCCAGTAGTATCGGCGGACAGAACTCCTACGAGCAGTACTTC

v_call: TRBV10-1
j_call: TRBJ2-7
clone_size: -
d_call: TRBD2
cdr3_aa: CASSPSGRSTGEQYF
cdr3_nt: TGCGCCAGCAGTCCTAGCGGGAGGAGTACGGGGGAGCAGTACTTC

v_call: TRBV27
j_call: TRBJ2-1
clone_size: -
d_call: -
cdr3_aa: CASSLLAGLPKDEQFF
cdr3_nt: TGTGCCAGCAGTTTGTTAGCAGGGCTCCCAAAGGATGAGCAGTTCTTC

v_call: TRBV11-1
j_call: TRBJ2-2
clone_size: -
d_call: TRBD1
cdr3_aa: CASNWGQGTGELFF
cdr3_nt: TGTGCCAGCAATTGGGGACAGGGGACCGGGGAGCTGTTTTTT

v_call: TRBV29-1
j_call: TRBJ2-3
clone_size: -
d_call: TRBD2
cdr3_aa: CSVQGLAGNTDTQYF
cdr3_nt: TGCAGCGTGCAGGGACTAGCGGGTAACACAGATACGCAGTATTTT

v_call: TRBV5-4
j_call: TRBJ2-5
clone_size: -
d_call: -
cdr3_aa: CASSLNNRETQYF
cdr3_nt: TGTGCCAGCAGCTTGAATAATCGGGAGACCCAGTACTTC

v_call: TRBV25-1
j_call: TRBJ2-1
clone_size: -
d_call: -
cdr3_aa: CASSEYGHQKNYNEQFF
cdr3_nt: TGTGCCAGCAGTGAATATGGACACCAAAAAAACTACAATGAGCAGTTCTTC

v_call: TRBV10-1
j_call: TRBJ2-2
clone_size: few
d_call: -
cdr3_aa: CASSRQANTGELFF
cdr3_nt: TGCGCCAGCAGCAGACAGGCGAACACCGGGGAGCTGTTTTTT

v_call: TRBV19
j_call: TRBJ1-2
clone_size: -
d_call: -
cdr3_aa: CASSPLDSYGYTF
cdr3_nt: TGTGCCAGTAGTCCCCTCGACAGCTATGGCTACACCTTC

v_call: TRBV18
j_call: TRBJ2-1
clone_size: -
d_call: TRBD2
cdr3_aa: CASSLSGLTYNEQFF
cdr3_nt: TGTGCCAGCTCACTTAGCGGGTTAACCTACAATGAGCAGTTCTTC

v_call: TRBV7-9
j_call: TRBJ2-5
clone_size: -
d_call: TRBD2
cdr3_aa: CASTLAVQETQYF
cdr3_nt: TGTGCCAGCACCCTAGCGGTCCAAGAGACCCAGTACTTC

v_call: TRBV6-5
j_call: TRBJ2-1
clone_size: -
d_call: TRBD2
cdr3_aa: CASSTLGEGHNEQFF
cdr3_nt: TGTGCCAGCAGTACCCTGGGGGAGGGCCACAATGAGCAGTTCTTC

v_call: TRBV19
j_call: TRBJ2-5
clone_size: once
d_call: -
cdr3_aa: CASRRNYGVGETQYF
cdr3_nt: TGTGCCAGTAGACGGAACTACGGTGTCGGAGAGACCCAGTACTTC

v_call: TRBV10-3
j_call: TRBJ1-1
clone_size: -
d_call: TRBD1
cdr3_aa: CATGQGAALMNTEAFF
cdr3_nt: TGTGCCACCGGACAGGGGGCTGCCCTTATGAACACTGAAGCTTTCTTT

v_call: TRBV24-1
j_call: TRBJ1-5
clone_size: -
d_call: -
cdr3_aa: CATSGSGVGNQPQHF
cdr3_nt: TGTGCCACCAGTGGGTCAGGGGTGGGCAATCAGCCCCAGCATTTT

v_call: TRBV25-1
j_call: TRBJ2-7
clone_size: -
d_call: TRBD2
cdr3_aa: CASSESLGLAGFHEQYF
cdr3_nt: TGTGCCAGCAGTGAAAGCCTTGGGCTAGCGGGGTTTCACGAGCAGTACTTC

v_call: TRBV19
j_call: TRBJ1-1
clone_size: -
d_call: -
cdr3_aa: CASSPVTVDMNTEAFF
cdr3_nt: TGTGCCAGTAGCCCCGTCACGGTTGATATGAACACTGAAGCTTTCTTT

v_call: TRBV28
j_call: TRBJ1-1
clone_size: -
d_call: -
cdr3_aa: CATLLNTEAFF
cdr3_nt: TGTGCCACACTTTTGAACACTGAAGCTTTCTTT

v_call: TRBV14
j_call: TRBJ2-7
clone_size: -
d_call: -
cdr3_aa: CASSQVGLSYEQYF
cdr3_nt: TGTGCCAGCAGCCAAGTTGGCTTATCCTACGAGCAGTACTTC

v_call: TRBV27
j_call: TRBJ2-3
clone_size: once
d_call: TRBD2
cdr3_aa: CASSPTVLAGSTDTQYF
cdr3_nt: TGTGCCAGCAGTCCCACCGTCCTAGCGGGAAGCACAGATACGCAGTATTTT

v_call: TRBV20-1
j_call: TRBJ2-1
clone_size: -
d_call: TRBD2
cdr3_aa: CSASSGSYNEQFF
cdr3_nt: TGCAGTGCTAGTAGCGGGAGCTACAATGAGCAGTTCTTC

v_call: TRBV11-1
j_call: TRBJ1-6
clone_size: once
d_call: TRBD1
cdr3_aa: CASSFQGDNSPLHF
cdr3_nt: TGTGCCAGCAGCTTCCAGGGGGATAATTCACCCCTCCACTTT

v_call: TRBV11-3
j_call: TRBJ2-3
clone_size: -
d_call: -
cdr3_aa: CASSQLAVSTDTQYF
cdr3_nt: TGTGCCAGCAGTCAACTAGCTGTGAGCACAGATACGCAGTATTTT

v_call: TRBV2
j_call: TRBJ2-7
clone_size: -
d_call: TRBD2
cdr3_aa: CASIRGLAGGEQYF
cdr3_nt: TGTGCCAGCATCAGAGGACTAGCGGGAGGGGAGCAGTACTTC

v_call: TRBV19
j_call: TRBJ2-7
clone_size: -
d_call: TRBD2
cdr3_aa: CASSMGGLDYEQYF
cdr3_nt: TGTGCCAGTAGTATGGGGGGACTAGACTACGAGCAGTACTTC

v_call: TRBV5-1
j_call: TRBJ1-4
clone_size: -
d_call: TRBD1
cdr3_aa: CASSPGTGGPEKLFF
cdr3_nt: TGCGCCAGCAGCCCCGGGACAGGGGGCCCTGAAAAACTGTTTTTT

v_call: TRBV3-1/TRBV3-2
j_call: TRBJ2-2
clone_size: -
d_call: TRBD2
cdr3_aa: CASSQGLAGVGELFF
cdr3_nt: TGTGCCAGCAGCCAGGGACTAGCAGGGGTCGGGGAGCTGTTTTTT

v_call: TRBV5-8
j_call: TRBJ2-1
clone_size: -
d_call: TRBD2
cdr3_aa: CASNGGLAVLNEQFF
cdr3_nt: TGTGCCAGCAACGGGGGACTAGCGGTGCTAAATGAGCAGTTCTTC

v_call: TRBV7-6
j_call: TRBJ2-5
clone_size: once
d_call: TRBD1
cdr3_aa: CASSPPGTGGAKTQYF
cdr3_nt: TGTGCCAGCAGCCCCCCCGGGACAGGGGGCGCGAAGACCCAGTACTTC

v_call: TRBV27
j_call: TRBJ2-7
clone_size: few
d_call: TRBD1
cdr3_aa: CASSPGAGGTHEQYF
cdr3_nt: TGTGCCAGCAGTCCAGGGGCAGGGGGCACCCACGAGCAGTACTTC

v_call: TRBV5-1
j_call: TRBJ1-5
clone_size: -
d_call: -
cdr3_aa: CASSLAGGDQPQHF
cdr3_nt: TGCGCCAGCAGCTTGGCCGGAGGGGACCAGCCCCAGCATTTT

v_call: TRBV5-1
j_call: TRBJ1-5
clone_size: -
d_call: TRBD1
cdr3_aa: CASSLVPGGLGQPQHF
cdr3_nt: TGCGCCAGCAGCTTGGTGCCAGGGGGTCTAGGTCAGCCCCAGCATTTT

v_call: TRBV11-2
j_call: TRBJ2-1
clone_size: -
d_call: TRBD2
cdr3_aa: CASSLVAGLADYNEQFF
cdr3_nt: TGTGCCAGCAGCTTAGTGGCGGGACTAGCGGACTACAATGAGCAGTTCTTC